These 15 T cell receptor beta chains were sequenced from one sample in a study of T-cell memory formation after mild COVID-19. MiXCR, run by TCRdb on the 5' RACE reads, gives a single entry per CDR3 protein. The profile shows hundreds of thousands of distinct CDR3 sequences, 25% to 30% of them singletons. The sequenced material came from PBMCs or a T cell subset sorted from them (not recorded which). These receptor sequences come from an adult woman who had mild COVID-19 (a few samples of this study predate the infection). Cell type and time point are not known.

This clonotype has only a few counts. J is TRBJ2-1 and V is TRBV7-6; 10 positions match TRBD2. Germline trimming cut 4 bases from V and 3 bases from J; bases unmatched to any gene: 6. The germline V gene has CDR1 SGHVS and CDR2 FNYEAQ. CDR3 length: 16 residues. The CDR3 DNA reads TGTGCCAGCAGCTCGGGAAAGCGGGGGGGCTACAATGAGCAGTTCTTC. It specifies CASSSGKRGGYNEQFF. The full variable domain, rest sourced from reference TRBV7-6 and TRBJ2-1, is GAGVSQSPRYKVTKRGQDVALRCDPISGHVSLYWYRQALGQGPEFLTYFNYEAQQDKSGLPNDRFSAERPEGSISTLTIQRTEQRDSAMYRCASSSGKRGGYNEQFFGPGTRLTVL.

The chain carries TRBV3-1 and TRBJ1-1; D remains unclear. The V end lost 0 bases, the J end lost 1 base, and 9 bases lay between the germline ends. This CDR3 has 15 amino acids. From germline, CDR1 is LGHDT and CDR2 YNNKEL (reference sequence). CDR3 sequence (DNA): TGTGCCAGCAGCCAAGAAGTGTTATCGAACACTGAAGCTTTCTTT. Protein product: CASSQEVLSNTEAFF.

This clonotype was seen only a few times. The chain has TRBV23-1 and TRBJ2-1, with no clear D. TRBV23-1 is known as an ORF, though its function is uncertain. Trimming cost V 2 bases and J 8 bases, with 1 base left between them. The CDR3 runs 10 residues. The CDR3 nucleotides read TGCGCCAGCAGTCAACATGAGCAGTTCTTC. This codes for CASSQHEQFF.

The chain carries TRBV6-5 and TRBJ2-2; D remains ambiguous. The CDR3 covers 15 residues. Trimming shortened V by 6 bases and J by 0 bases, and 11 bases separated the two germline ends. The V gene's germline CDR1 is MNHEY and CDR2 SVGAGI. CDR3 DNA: TGTGCCAGCAGCCAAGGGCCTTCGAACACCGGGGAGCTGTTTTTT. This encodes CASSQGPSNTGELFF.

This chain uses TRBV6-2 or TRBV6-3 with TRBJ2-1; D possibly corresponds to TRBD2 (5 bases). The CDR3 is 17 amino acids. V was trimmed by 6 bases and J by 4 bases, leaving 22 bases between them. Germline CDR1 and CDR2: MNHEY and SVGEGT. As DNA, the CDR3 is TGTGCCAGCAGCACCGCGAGGCGGCCCCGCGGGTACAATGAGCAGTTCTTC. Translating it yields CASSTARRPRGYNEQFF.

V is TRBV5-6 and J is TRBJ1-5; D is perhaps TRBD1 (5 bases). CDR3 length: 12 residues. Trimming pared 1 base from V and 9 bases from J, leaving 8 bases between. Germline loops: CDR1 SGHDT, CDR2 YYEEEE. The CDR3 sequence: CASSLRGGPQHF. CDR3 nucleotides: TGTGCCAGCAGCTTGAGGGGTGGGCCCCAGCATTTT.

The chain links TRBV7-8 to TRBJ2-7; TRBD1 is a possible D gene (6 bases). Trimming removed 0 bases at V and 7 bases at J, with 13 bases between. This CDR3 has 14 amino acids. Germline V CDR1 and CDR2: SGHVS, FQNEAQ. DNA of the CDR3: TGTGCCAGCAGCTTAGCAGCAGGGGTTAGGGAGCAGTACTTC. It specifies CASSLAAGVREQYF.

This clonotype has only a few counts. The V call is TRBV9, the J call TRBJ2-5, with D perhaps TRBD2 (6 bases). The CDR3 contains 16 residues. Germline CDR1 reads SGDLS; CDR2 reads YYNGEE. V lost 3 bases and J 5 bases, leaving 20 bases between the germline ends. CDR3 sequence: CASSANSDLRGETQYF. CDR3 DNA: TGTGCCAGCAGCGCGAACTCTGACCTACGGGGGGAGACCCAGTACTTC.

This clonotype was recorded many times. The DNA of the CDR3 is TGTGCCAGCAGCCCAAGAACAGTTCCCGGGGAGCTGTTTTTT. Protein sequence: CASSPRTVPGELFF. This chain connects TRBV7-6 to TRBJ2-2; no clear D. Germline V gene lookup returns CDR1 SGHVS and CDR2 FNYEAQ. V was cut by 5 bases and J by 6 bases, with 13 bases left in between. The CDR3 length is 14 residues.

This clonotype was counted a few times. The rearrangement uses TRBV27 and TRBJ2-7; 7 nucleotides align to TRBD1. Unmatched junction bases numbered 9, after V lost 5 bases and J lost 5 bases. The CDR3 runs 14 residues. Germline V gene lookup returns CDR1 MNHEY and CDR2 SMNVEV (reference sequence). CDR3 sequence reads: CASSTSGTANEQYF. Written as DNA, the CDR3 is TGTGCCAGCAGTACTTCCGGGACAGCCAACGAGCAGTACTTC.

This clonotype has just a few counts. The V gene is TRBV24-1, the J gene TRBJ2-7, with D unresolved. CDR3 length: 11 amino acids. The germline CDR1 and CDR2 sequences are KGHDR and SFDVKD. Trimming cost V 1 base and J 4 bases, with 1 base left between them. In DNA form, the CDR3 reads TGTGCCACCAGTGATTTTTACGAGCAGTACTTC. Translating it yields CATSDFYEQYF.

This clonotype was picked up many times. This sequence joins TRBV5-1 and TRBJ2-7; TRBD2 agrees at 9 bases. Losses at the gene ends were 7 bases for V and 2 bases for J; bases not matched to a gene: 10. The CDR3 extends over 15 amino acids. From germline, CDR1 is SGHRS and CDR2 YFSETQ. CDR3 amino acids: CASRSSTSGTYEQYF. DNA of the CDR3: TGCGCCAGCCGATCCTCGACTAGCGGAACCTACGAGCAGTACTTC.

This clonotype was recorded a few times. The CDR3 region is CSARDWETYNSPLHF. As DNA, the CDR3 is TGCAGTGCTAGAGATTGGGAGACCTATAATTCACCCCTCCACTTT. This sequence joins TRBV20-1 and TRBJ1-6, with D unclear. The CDR3 length is 15 residues. Between the trimmed V and J ends, which lost 0 bases and 2 bases, there was a span of 8 bases. Looked up from germline, CDR1 is DFQATT and CDR2 is SNEGSKA (reference sequence).

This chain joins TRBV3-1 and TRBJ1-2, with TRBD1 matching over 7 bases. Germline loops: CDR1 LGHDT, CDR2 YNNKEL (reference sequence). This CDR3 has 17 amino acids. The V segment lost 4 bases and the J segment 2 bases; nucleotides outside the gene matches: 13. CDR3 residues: CASSRGTEVFLNYGYTF. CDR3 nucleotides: TGTGCCAGCAGCCGTGGGACAGAAGTGTTCCTAAACTATGGCTACACCTTC.

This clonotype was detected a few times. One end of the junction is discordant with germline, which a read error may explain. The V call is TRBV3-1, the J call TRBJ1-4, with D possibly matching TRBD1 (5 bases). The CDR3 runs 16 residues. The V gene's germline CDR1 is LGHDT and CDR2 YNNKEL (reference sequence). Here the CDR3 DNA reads TGTGCCAGCAGCCCGCAAACTACGGGGCGAAATGATAAACTGTTTTTT. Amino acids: CASSPQTTGRNDKLFF.